This T cell receptor beta chain is drawn from a study of T cell responses to AZD1222 COVID-19 vaccine. The germline V gene encodes CDR1 MDHEN and CDR2 SYDVKM. V was shortened by 3 bases and J by 5 bases, with 23 bases between the two germline ends. The CDR3 length is 18 residues. A remark on this clone: Antigen: not known.

The study, taken as a whole, reports: It was only after the peak T cell response that any repertoires were sampled. Spike-specific TCR breadth rose after two AZD1222 doses, and depth rose as well. Clonal diversity was possibly underestimated; the donors were predominantly white British and more often female.

Using immunoSEQ multiplex PCR, the repertoire was profiled, and TCRdb retains in-frame clones only, with some absent. The top ten hold approximately 0.52% of the sample, which has 250,000 to 300,000 clones, 90% to 95% seen once. V and J are TRBV28 and TRBJ2-1; D assignment may be TRBD1 or TRBD2 (5 bases each). The TCR was taken from an adult who received the AZD1222 COVID-19 vaccine. Here the sequenced sample was peripheral blood, taken 28 days after the second AZD1222 dose. CDR3 nucleotide sequence: TGTGCCAGCAGTTTGGGCCCCCTTCGTGGGAGAGGGGACAATGAGCAGTTCTTC. Its protein product is CASSLGPLRGRGDNEQFF.